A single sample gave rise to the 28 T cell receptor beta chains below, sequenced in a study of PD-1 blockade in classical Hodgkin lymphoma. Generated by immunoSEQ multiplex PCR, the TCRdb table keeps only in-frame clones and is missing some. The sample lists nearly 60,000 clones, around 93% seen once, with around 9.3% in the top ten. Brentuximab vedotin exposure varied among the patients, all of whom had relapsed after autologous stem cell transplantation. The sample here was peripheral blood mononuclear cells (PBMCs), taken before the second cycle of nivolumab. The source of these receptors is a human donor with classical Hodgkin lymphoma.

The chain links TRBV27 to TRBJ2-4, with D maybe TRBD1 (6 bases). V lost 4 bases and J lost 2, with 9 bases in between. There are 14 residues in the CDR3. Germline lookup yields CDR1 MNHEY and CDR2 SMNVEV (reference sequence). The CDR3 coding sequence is TGTGCCAGCAGTTCAGGGGAGTCCAAAAACATTCAGTACTTC. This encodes CASSSGESKNIQYF.

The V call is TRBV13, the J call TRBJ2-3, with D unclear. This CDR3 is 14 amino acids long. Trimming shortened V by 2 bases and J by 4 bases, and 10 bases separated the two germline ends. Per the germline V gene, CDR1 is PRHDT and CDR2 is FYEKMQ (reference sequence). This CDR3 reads CASSLMGWADTQYF. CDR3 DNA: TGTGCCAGCAGCTTAATGGGGTGGGCAGATACGCAGTATTTT. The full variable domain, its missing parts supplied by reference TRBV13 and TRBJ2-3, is AAGVIQSPRHLIKEKRETATLKCYPIPRHDTVYWYQQGPGQDPQFLISFYEKMQSDKGSIPDRFSAQQFSDYHSELNMSSLELGDSALYFCASSLMGWADTQYFGPGTRLTVL.

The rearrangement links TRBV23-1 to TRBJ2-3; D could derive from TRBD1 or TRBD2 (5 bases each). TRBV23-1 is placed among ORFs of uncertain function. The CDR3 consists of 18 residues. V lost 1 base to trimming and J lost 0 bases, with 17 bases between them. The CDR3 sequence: CASSQWGPRQLSTDTQYF. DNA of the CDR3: TGCGCCAGCAGTCAATGGGGACCCCGGCAGCTTAGCACAGATACGCAGTATTTT.

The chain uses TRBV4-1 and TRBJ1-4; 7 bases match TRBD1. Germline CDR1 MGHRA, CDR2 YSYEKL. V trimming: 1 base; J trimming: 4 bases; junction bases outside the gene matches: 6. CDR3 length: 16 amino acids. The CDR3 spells CASSQGNRDSNEKLFF. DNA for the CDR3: TGCGCCAGCAGCCAAGGCAACCGGGACAGTAATGAAAAACTGTTTTTT.

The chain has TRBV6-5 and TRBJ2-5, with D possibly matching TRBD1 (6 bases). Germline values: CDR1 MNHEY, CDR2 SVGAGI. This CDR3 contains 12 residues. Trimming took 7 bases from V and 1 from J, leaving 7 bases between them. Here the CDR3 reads CASTGVQETQYF. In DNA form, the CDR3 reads TGTGCCAGCACAGGGGTCCAAGAGACCCAGTACTTC.

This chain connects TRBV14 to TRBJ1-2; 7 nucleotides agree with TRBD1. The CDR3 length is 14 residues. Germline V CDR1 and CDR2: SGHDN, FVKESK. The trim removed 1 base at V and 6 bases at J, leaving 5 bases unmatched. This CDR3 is CASSQVTGPDGYTF. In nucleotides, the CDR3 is TGTGCCAGCAGCCAAGTGACAGGGCCGGATGGCTACACCTTC.

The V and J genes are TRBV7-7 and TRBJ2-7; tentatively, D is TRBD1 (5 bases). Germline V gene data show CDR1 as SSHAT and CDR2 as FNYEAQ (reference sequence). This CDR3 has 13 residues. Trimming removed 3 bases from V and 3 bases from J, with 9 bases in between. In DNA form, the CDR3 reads TGTGCCAGCAGCTTCGAACAGGACTACGAGCAGTACTTC. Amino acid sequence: CASSFEQDYEQYF.

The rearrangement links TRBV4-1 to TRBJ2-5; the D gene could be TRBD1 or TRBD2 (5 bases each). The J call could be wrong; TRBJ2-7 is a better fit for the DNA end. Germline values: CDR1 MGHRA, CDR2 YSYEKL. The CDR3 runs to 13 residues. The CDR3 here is CASSWDQTYEQYF. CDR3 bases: TGCGCCAGCAGTTGGGACCAGACCTACGAGCAGTACTTC.

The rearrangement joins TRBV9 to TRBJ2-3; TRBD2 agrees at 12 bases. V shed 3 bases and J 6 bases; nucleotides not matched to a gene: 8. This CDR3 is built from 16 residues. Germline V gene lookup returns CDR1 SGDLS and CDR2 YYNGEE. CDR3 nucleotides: TGTGCCAGCAGCGCCCGCCACGGGACTAGCGGGGATACGCAGTATTTT. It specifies CASSARHGTSGDTQYF.

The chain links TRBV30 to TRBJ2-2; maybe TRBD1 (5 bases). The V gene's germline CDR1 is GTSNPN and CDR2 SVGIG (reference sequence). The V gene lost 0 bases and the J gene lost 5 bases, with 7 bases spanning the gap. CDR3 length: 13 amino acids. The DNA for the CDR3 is TGTGCCTGGAGTGTACAGGTTACCGGGGAGCTGTTTTTT. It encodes CAWSVQVTGELFF.

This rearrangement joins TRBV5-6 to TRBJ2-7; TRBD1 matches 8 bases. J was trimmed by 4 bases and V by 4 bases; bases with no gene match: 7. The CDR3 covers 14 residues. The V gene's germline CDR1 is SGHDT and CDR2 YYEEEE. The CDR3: CASSPGQGGYEQYF. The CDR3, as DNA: TGTGCCAGCAGCCCTGGACAGGGTGGATACGAGCAGTACTTC.

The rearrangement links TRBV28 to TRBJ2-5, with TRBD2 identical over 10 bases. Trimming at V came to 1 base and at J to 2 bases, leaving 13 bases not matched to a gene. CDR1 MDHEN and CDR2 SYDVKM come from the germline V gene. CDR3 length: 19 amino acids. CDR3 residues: CASSLYGSASGSCQETQYF. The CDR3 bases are TGTGCCAGCAGTTTATACGGGTCGGCTAGCGGGAGTTGTCAAGAGACCCAGTACTTC. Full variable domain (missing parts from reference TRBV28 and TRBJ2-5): DVKVTQSSRYLVKRTGEKVFLECVQDMDHENMFWYRQDPGLGLRLIYFSYDVKMKEKGDIPEGYSVSREKKERFSLILESASTNQTSMYLCASSLYGSASGSCQETQYFGPGTRLLVL.

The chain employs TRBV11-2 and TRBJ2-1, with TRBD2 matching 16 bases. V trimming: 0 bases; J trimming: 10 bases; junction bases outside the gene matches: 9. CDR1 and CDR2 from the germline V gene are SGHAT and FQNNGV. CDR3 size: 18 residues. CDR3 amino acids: CASSLDPGLAGGGSEQFF. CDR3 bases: TGTGCCAGCAGCTTAGACCCGGGACTAGCGGGAGGGGGCTCCGAGCAGTTCTTC.

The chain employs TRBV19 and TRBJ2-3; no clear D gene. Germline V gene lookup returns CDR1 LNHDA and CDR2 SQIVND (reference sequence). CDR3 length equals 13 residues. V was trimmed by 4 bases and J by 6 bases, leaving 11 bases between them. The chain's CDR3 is CASSKQTEDTQYF. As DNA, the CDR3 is TGTGCCAGTAGTAAGCAGACTGAGGATACGCAGTATTTT.

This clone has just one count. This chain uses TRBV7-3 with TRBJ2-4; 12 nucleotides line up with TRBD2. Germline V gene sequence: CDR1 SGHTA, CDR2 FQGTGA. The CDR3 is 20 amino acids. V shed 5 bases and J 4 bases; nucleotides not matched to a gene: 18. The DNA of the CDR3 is TGTGCCAGCAGCCCCCCCGGAACTAGCGGGGGGCAGGGCCGAAAAAACATTCAGTACTTC. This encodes CASSPPGTSGGQGRKNIQYF.

CDR3 sequence reads: CASSPVLMAGAAYEQYF. As DNA, the CDR3 is TGCGCCAGCAGCCCTGTGTTGATGGCAGGGGCAGCCTACGAGCAGTACTTC. The J gene is TRBJ2-7, the V gene TRBV5-1; the D gene is possibly TRBD1 (6 bases). V gave up 4 bases and J gave up 2 bases, with 22 bases separating them. The CDR3 has 17 residues. CDR1 SGHRS and CDR2 YFSETQ come from the germline V gene.

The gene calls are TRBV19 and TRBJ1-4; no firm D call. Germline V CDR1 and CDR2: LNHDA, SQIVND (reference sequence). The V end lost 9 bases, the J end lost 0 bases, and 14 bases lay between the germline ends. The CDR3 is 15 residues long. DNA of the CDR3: TGTGCCAGCACCCTTTCTATGGCAACTAATGAAAAACTGTTTTTT. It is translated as CASTLSMATNEKLFF.

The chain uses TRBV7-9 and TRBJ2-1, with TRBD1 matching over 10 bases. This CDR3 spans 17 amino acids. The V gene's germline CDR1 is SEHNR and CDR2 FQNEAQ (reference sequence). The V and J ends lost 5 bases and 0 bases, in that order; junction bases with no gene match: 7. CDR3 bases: TGTGCCAGCAGCCATCGGACAGGGGGAAGCTCCTACAATGAGCAGTTCTTC. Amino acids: CASSHRTGGSSYNEQFF.

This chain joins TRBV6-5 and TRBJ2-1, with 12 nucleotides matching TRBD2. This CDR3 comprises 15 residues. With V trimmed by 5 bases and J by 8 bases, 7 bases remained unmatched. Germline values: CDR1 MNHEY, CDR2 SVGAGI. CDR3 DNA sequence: TGTGCCAGCAGTACCCTAGCGGGGGGGGTGGATGAGCAGTTCTTC. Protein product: CASSTLAGGVDEQFF.

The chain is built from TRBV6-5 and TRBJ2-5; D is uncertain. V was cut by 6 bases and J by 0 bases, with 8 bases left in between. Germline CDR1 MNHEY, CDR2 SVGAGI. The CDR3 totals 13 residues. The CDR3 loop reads CASSPVNQETQYF. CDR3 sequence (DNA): TGTGCCAGCAGCCCCGTGAACCAAGAGACCCAGTACTTC.

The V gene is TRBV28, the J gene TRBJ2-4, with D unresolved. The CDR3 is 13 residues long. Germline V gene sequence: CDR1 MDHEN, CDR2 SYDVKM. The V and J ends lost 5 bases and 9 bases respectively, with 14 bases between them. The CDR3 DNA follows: TGTGCCAGCAGTATCTCTATATCGGGCATTCAGTACTTC. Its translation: CASSISISGIQYF. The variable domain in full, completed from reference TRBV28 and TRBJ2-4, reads DVKVTQSSRYLVKRTGEKVFLECVQDMDHENMFWYRQDPGLGLRLIYFSYDVKMKEKGDIPEGYSVSREKKERFSLILESASTNQTSMYLCASSISISGIQYFGAGTRLSVL.

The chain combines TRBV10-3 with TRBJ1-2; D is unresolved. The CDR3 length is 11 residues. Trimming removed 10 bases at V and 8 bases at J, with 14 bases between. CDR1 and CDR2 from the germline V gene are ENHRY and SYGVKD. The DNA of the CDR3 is TGTGCCACCCGGAGTCTTGGGGGCTACACCTTC. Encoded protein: CATRSLGGYTF.

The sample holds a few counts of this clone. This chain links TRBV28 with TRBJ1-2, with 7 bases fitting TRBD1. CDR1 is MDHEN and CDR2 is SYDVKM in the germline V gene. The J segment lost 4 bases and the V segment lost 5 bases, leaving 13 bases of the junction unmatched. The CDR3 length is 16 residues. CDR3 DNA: TGTGCCAGCAGTATTACAGGGGCCGCGCCTCGCTATGGCTACACCTTC. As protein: CASSITGAAPRYGYTF.

The CDR3 loop reads CASSAYLAGGTTDTQYF. CDR3 coding DNA: TGTGCCAGCAGCGCCTACTTAGCGGGGGGTACCACAGATACGCAGTATTTT. The chain carries TRBV5-4 and TRBJ2-3; the match to TRBD2 covers 10 bases. In germline, CDR1 is SGHNT, CDR2 YYREEE (reference sequence). The CDR3 length is 17 residues. Trimming cost V 4 bases and J 2 bases; bases outside gene matches: 10. The complete variable domain, with remaining parts taken from reference TRBV5-4 and TRBJ2-3, reads ETGVTQSPTHLIKTRGQQVTLRCSSQSGHNTVSWYQQALGQGPQFIFQYYREEENGRGNFPPRFSGLQFPNYSSELNVNALELDDSALYLCASSAYLAGGTTDTQYFGPGTRLTVL.

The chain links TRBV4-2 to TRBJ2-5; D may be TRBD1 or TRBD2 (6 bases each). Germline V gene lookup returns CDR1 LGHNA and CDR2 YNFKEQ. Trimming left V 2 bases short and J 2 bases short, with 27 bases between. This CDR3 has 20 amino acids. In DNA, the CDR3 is TGTGCCAGCAGCCAATTCCTTACGGGGACTTCAGAGGGGACACAAGAGACCCAGTACTTC. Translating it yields CASSQFLTGTSEGTQETQYF.

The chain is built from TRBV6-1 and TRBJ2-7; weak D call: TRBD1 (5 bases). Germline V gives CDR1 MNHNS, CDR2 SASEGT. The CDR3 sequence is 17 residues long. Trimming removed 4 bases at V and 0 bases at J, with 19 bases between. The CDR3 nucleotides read TGTGCCAGCAGTGTAGGGGATCTTCTTTTAAGCTCCTACGAGCAGTACTTC. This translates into CASSVGDLLLSSYEQYF.

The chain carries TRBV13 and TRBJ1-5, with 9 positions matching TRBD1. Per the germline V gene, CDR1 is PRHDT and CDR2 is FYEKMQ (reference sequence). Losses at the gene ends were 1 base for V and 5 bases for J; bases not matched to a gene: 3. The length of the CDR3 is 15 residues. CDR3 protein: CASSLAGQGDQPQHF. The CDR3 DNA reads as TGTGCCAGCAGCTTAGCGGGACAGGGCGATCAGCCCCAGCATTTT.

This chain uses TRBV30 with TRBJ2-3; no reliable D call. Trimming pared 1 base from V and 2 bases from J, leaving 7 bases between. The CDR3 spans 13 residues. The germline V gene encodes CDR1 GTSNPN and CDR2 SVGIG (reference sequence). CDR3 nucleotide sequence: TGTGCCTGGAGTGCTGGAATCACAGATACGCAGTATTTT. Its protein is CAWSAGITDTQYF. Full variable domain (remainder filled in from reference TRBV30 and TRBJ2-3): SQTIHQWPATLVQPVGSPLSLECTVEGTSNPNLYWYRQAAGRGLQLLFYSVGIGQISSEVPQNLSASRPQDRQFILSSKKLLLSDSGFYLCAWSAGITDTQYFGPGTRLTVL.